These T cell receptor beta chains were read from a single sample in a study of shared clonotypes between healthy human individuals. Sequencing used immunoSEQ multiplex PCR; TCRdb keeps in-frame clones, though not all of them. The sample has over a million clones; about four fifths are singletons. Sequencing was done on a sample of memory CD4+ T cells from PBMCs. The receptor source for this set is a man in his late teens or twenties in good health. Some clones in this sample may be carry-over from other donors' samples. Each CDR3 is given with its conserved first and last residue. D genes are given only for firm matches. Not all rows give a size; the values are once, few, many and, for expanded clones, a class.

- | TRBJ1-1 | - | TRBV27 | CASSPGTNSGATEAFF | TGTGCCAGCAGTCCTGGGACAAATTCTGGGGCCACTGAAGCTTTCTTT
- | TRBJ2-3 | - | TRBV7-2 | CASSLAHDTQYF | TGTGCCAGCAGCTTAGCCCATGATACGCAGTATTTT
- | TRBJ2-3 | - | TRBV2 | CASSEGGYVTPLF | TGTGCCAGCAGTGAAGGTGGCTATGTGACGCCCTTGTTT
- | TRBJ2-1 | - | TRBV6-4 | CASSRTSLGNEQFF | TGTGCCAGCAGTCGGACGTCGCTGGGCAATGAGCAGTTCTTC
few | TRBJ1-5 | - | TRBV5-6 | CASSDGPAGGQPQHF | TGTGCCAGCAGCGACGGACCCGCGGGGGGACAGCCCCAGCATTTT
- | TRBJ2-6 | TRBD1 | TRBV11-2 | CASGQGNSGANVLTF | TGTGCCTCGGGACAGGGCAACTCTGGGGCCAACGTCCTGACTTTC
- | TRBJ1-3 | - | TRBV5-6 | CASSARQGTGNTIYF | TGTGCCAGCAGCGCGCGCCAGGGGACAGGAAACACCATATATTTT
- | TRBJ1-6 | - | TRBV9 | CASSPFESPLHF | TGTGCCAGCAGCCCCTTTGAATCACCCCTCCACTTT
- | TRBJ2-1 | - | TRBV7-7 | CASSLTQGQGEQFF | TGTGCCAGCAGCTTAACGCAGGGGCAGGGTGAGCAGTTCTTC
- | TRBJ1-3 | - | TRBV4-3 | CASSPGGSANTIYF | TGCGCCAGCAGCCCGGGGGGCTCGGCGAACACCATATATTTT
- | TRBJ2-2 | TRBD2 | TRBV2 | CASSPPPSGDSNTGELFF | TGTGCCAGCAGTCCACCACCTAGCGGGGACTCGAACACCGGGGAGCTGTTTTTT
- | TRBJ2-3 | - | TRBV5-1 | CASSEALADTQYF | TGCGCCAGCAGCGAGGCTTTGGCAGATACGCAGTATTTT
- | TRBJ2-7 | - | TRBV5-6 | CASSPGRGLRYEQYF | TGTGCCAGCAGCCCGGGCCGGGGGCTGCGCTACGAGCAGTACTTC
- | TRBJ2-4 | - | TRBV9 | CASSVEPGLRDKNIQYF | TGTGCCAGCAGCGTAGAACCGGGCCTAAGGGACAAAAACATTCAGTACTTC
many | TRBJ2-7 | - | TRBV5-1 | CASSFNRAYEQYF | TGCGCCAGCAGCTTTAATAGAGCCTACGAGCAGTACTTC
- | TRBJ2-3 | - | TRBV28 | CAGRRGANRGTSTDTQYF | TGTGCCGGAAGGCGGGGGGCCAACAGGGGCACAAGCACAGATACGCAGTATTTT
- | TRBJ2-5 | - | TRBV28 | CASQNYQETQYF | TGTGCCAGCCAGAACTACCAAGAGACCCAGTACTTC
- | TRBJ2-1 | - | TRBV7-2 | CASSFGGAHSYNEQFF | TGTGCCAGCAGCTTTGGCGGGGCCCACTCCTACAATGAGCAGTTCTTC
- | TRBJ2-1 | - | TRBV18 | CASSDMNTISEQFF | TGTGCCAGCTCAGACATGAATACCATCAGTGAGCAGTTCTTC
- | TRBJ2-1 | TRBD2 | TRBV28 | CASSSSGGGDNEQFF | TGTGCCAGCAGTTCGAGCGGGGGGGGTGACAATGAGCAGTTCTTC
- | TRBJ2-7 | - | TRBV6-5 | CASTASGGAEQYF | TGTGCCAGCACCGCAAGCGGAGGAGCCGAGCAGTACTTC
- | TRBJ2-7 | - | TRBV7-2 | CASSLAAGPSYEQYF | TGTGCCAGCAGCTTAGCGGCAGGGCCCTCCTACGAGCAGTACTTC
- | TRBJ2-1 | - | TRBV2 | CASSVRGNSYNEQFF | TGTGCCAGCAGTGTTCGGGGCAACTCCTACAATGAGCAGTTCTTC
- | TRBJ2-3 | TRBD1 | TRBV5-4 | CASSFRQGVGDTQYF | TGTGCCAGCAGCTTTAGACAGGGCGTGGGGGATACGCAGTATTTT
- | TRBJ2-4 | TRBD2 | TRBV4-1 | CASSQPGLAGTKNIQYF | TGCGCCAGCAGCCAACCGGGACTAGCGGGAACCAAAAACATTCAGTACTTC
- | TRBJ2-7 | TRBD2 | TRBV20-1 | CSAIGRVEQYF | TGCAGTGCGATCGGGAGGGTCGAGCAGTACTTC
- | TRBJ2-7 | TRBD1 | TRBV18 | CASSPLVGQTYEQYF | TGTGCCAGCTCACCACTGGTGGGACAGACCTACGAGCAGTACTTC
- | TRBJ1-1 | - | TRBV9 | CASSVGGRMNTEAFF | TGTGCCAGCAGCGTAGGAGGACGGATGAACACTGAAGCTTTCTTT
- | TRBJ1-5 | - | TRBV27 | CASSREGDSNQPQHF | TGTGCCAGCAGCCGGGAGGGGGATAGCAATCAGCCCCAGCATTTT
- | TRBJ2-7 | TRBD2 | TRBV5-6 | CASSLGLAGATYEQYF | TGTGCCAGCAGCTTGGGACTAGCGGGGGCGACCTACGAGCAGTACTTC
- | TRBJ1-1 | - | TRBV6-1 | CASSVFSNTEAFF | TGTGCCAGCAGCGTCTTCTCGAACACTGAAGCTTTCTTT
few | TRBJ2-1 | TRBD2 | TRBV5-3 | CARSLEGRGRTPGDEQFF | TGTGCCAGAAGCTTGGAAGGGCGCGGGAGGACTCCCGGGGATGAGCAGTTCTTC
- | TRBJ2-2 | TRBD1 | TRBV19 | CASSMGQGAGAGELFF | TGTGCCAGTAGTATGGGACAGGGGGCTGGTGCCGGGGAGCTGTTTTTT
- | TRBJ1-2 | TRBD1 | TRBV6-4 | CASSGGQGGYGYTF | TGTGCCAGCAGCGGGGGACAGGGGGGCTATGGCTACACCTTC
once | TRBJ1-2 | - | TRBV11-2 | CASSWGGDGYTF | TGTGCCAGCAGCTGGGGGGGCGATGGCTACACCTTC
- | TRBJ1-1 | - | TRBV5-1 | CASSLGIPAEAFF | TGCGCCAGCAGCTTAGGAATACCCGCTGAAGCTTTCTTT
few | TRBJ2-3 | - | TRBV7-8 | CASSLRLVQDTQYF | TGTGCCAGCAGCTTACGACTAGTTCAAGATACGCAGTATTTT
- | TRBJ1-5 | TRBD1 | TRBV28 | CASSWGQGTSSNQPQHF | TGTGCCAGCAGTTGGGGACAGGGAACCAGTAGCAATCAGCCCCAGCATTTT
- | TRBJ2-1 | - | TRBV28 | CASSLTGHRDEQFF | TGTGCCAGCAGTTTGACAGGCCATAGGGATGAGCAGTTCTTC
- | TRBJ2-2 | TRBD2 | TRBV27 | CASTRRGIGTSGRGITGELFF | TGTGCCAGCACCAGAAGGGGAATAGGGACTAGCGGGAGGGGTATCACCGGGGAGCTGTTTTTT
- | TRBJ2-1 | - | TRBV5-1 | CASSLGVTGWNEQFF | TGCGCCAGCAGCTTGGGGGTAACAGGATGGAATGAGCAGTTCTTC